This T cell receptor beta chain was captured by sequencing in a study of vaccination and CD4 T cells after COVID-19. Overall study context: Cultures serving as controls received a peptide pool (CEFX or HIV-1 Nef) or no peptide.

This clonotype appeared a few times. Its antigen is not known. Treatment of the sample: 10-day PBMC culture with coronavirus spike peptide pools or control peptides (ViraFEST assay). After expanding antigen-specific T cells with peptide pools, ViraFEST sequenced their TCRs. An Oncomine TCR Beta short-read assay was used to sequence the DNA from cultured CD4+ T cells. MiXCR, applied by TCRdb to the PCR reads, yields one record per CDR3 protein. Of 8,000 to 10,000 distinct CDR3 sequences detected, roughly a third appear once; the ten largest clones hold roughly 30%. Sequenced material: cultured CD4+ T cells from blood. The receptor's source is a human donor with COVID-19.

The CDR3 sequence: CATSESERTGDYEQYF. CDR3 in DNA: TGTGCCACCAGTGAATCCGAGCGGACAGGGGATTACGAGCAGTACTTC. V gene TRBV24-1 combines with J gene TRBJ2-7; TRBD1 matches at 9 bases. CDR1 is KGHDR, CDR2 SFDVKD, per germline. This CDR3 has 16 amino acids. J lost 4 bases, V lost 4 bases, and 10 bases had no gene match.